Below, 9 T cell receptor beta chains from the same sample are listed, as sequenced in a study of Graves' ophthalmopathy and Graves' hyperthyroidism (dated by TCRdb to about 2018). Data came from an Illumina HiSeq 2000. For repertoire sequencing, the TCR beta CDR3 regions were amplified from RNA transcripts. HTBI primers and the Qiagen OneStep RT-PCR kit were used in a first-round RT-PCR, which was followed by a second-round multiplex PCR, size selection and purification. The public reads were quality trimmed at Q25 with fastp and then assembled into clones with MiXCR by TCRdb, keeping productive beta chains. Every distinct CDR3 protein forms one entry, paired with its most common genes and DNA. The sample table lists about 420,000 distinct CDR3 sequences, around 21% of them with a count of one. The biggest ten clones account for 3% of the sample. The sample taken for sequencing was peripheral blood. The receptors come from a woman between 18 and 29 years old with stable Graves' hyperthyroidism. Donor details come from another sample of the same person, matched by shared clones.

This rearrangement joins TRBV9 to TRBJ2-7, with D unclear. V lost 4 bases and J 2 bases, leaving 7 bases between the germline ends. Per the germline V gene, CDR1 is SGDLS and CDR2 is YYNGEE. This CDR3 contains 12 residues. The CDR3 sequence: CASSITTYEQYF. CDR3 DNA sequence: TGTGCCAGCAGCATTACGACCTACGAGCAGTACTTC. The full variable domain, in which reference TRBV9 and TRBJ2-7 provide the parts outside the CDR3, is DSGVTQTPKHLITATGQRVTLRCSPRSGDLSVYWYQQSLDQGLQFLIQYYNGEERAKGNILERFSAQQFPDLHSELNLSSLELGDSALYFCASSITTYEQYFGPGTRLTVT.

This clonotype came up many times. An end of the junction differs from the germline gene, which may be a read error. The genes are TRBV19 and TRBJ1-5, with D possibly TRBD1 on 5 matching bases. CDR1 is LNHDA, CDR2 SQIVND, per germline (reference sequence). There are 13 residues in the CDR3. This chain's CDR3 is CASRDTMYHPQHF. For the CDR3, the DNA is TGTGCCAGTAGGGACACCATGTATCACCCCCAGCATTTT.

This clonotype appeared many times. The V and J genes are TRBV6-1 and TRBJ2-4, with 9 bases matching TRBD1. Trimming cost V 6 bases and J 6 bases; bases outside gene matches: 3. CDR1 is MNHNS, CDR2 SASEGT, per germline. CDR3 length equals 13 residues. The CDR3 DNA reads as TGTGCCAGCAGGGCGGGACAGGGAAACATTCAGTACTTC. This sequence encodes CASRAGQGNIQYF.

The table lists this clonotype with many counts. The chain employs TRBV6-5 and TRBJ2-7; TRBD1 matches 9 bases. From germline, CDR1 is MNHEY and CDR2 SVGAGI. This CDR3 is built from 14 residues. J gave up 2 bases and V 2 bases, and 1 base lay outside the gene matches. Here the CDR3 DNA reads TGTGCCAGCAGTTACCACAGGGGGCCCTACGAGCAGTACTTC. Its protein is CASSYHRGPYEQYF.

This clonotype was counted many times. This chain connects TRBV20-1 to TRBJ1-2; D call uncertain. This CDR3 is built from 15 residues. V was cut by 0 bases and J by 2 bases, with 13 bases left in between. CDR1 and CDR2 (germline): DFQATT, SNEGSKA (reference sequence). CDR3 sequence reads: CSARDPNIGNYGYTF. DNA for the CDR3: TGCAGTGCTAGAGACCCCAATATTGGGAACTATGGCTACACCTTC.

This clonotype came up many times. This sequence may be a read error, since a much larger clone differs from it by one base. V usage is TRBV7-2 and J usage is TRBJ1-2; possibly TRBD1 for D (6 bases). The V gene lost 1 base and the J gene lost 4 bases, with 13 bases spanning the gap. The CDR3 has 15 amino acids. Germline CDR1 reads SGHTA; CDR2 reads FQGNSA. The CDR3 reads CASSLGRDRTYGYTF. In DNA form, the CDR3 reads TGTGCCAGCAGCTTAGGAAGAGACAGGACCTATGGCTACACCTTC.

Comment on this clonotype: One end of the junction fails to match germline, which may point to a read error. The rearrangement joins TRBV28 to TRBJ1-5; TRBD1 might be the D (5 bases). The CDR3 contains 15 residues. Germline CDR1 is MDHEN and CDR2 is SYDVKM. The CDR3 sequence is CASRLGGASNQPQHF. CDR3 nucleotide sequence: TGTGCCAGCCGTTTAGGAGGGGCCAGCAATCAGCCCCAGCATTTT.

This clonotype was seen repeatedly, ten times or more. This chain links TRBV13 with TRBJ2-7; 9 bases match TRBD1. J lost 6 bases, V lost 5 bases, and 11 bases had no gene match. CDR1 and CDR2 from the germline V gene are PRHDT and FYEKMQ (reference sequence). CDR3 size: 15 residues. CDR3 DNA sequence: TGTGCCAGCAGCGGAGGCGGACAGGGGTATGTCGAGCAGTACTTC. Residues: CASSGGGQGYVEQYF.

This clonotype was seen many times. CDR3: CASSPSNTEAFF. The CDR3 coding sequence is TGTGCCAGCAGTCCGTCGAACACTGAAGCTTTCTTT. The V gene is TRBV12-3 or TRBV12-4, the J gene TRBJ1-1; D not certain. Between the trimmed V and J ends, which lost 5 bases and 1 base, there was a span of 5 bases. CDR3 length: 12 residues.